The 32 T cell receptor beta chains below were found in one sample sequenced in a study of glioma-infiltrating T cells. Amplification of TCR alpha and beta CDR3 regions from RNA used iRepertoire nested multiplex PCR. Each CDR3 protein gets one entry after TCRdb re-called the multiplex PCR reads with MiXCR. The data show 300,000 to 400,000 distinct CDR3 sequences, around 38% seen once. Sample: glioma tissue, nonneoplastic brain tissue, or PBMCs (not recorded which). These TCRs come from a human donor with low-grade glioma or glioblastoma, undergoing nonglioma brain surgery, or in good health (not recorded which).

This clonotype was seen ten or more times. J is TRBJ2-1 and V is TRBV27; 7 bases are a match to TRBD2. Trimming removed 6 bases from V and 4 bases from J; junction bases left unmatched: 9. This CDR3 has 15 amino acids. Germline CDR1 reads MNHEY; CDR2 reads SMNVEV (reference sequence). CDR3: CASSAMSGAYNEQFF. The DNA of the CDR3 is TGTGCCAGCAGCGCTATGAGCGGGGCTTACAATGAGCAGTTCTTC.

This chain connects TRBV29-1 to TRBJ1-1; tentative D call: TRBD1 (5 bases). The ends were cut back, 2 bases at V and 12 bases at J, with 22 bases in the middle. The CDR3 consists of 14 residues. Germline CDR1 and CDR2: SQVTM and ANQGSEA. The CDR3 sequence: CSVEPYSGQGVTFF. The CDR3 coding sequence is TGCAGCGTTGAACCCTACTCAGGGCAGGGAGTGACTTTCTTT.

This chain links TRBV28 with TRBJ2-2; perhaps TRBD2 as D (5 bases). CDR3 size: 14 residues. Trimming took 4 bases from V and 5 from J, leaving 11 bases between them. Germline loops: CDR1 MDHEN, CDR2 SYDVKM. CDR3 nucleotides: TGTGCCAGCAGTTCCAGCGGCGGAACCGGGGAGCTGTTTTTT. This codes for CASSSSGGTGELFF.

About this clonotype itself: This clone may be a read error of a much larger clone one base away. V gene TRBV7-9 combines with J gene TRBJ1-2; the D is unclear. The CDR3 runs to 15 residues. Germline CDR1 SEHNR, CDR2 FQNEAQ (reference sequence). The CDR3 reads CASSQFIAEYYGYAF. DNA for the CDR3: TGTGCCAGCAGCCAATTTATTGCAGAGTACTATGGCTACGCCTTC.

The chain recombines TRBV7-6 with TRBJ1-2; D not resolved. Trimming left V 1 base short and J 2 bases short, with 5 bases between. The CDR3 has 13 amino acids. The germline CDR1 and CDR2 sequences are SGHVS and FNYEAQ. The CDR3 region has the DNA TGTGCCAGCAGCTTAGAACGGAACTATGGCTACACCTTC. Protein: CASSLERNYGYTF. Full variable domain (remainder filled in from reference TRBV7-6 and TRBJ1-2): GAGVSQSPRYKVTKRGQDVALRCDPISGHVSLYWYRQALGQGPEFLTYFNYEAQQDKSGLPNDRFSAERPEGSISTLTIQRTEQRDSAMYRCASSLERNYGYTFGSGTRLTVV.

This clonotype was picked up many times. This chain uses TRBV15 with TRBJ2-1; the match to TRBD2 covers 14 bases. The CDR3 is made up of 16 amino acids. With 1 base clipped from V and 6 bases from J, the junction kept 2 bases outside the gene matches. From germline, CDR1 is LNHNV and CDR2 YYDKDF (reference sequence). CDR3 sequence (DNA): TGTGCCACCAGCAGAGGGGGGACTAGCGGGAGCAATGAGCAGTTCTTC. This translates into CATSRGGTSGSNEQFF.

This clonotype was picked up a small number of times. The V call is TRBV7-9, the J call TRBJ1-1, with D possibly matching TRBD1 (5 bases). The CDR3 sequence is 16 residues long. V lost 0 bases and J 1 base, leaving 12 bases between the germline ends. The germline V gene has CDR1 SEHNR and CDR2 FQNEAQ (reference sequence). The DNA of the CDR3 is TGTGCCAGCAGCTTAGCGTTAGGGGCAGGGAACACTGAAGCTTTCTTT. Its translation is CASSLALGAGNTEAFF.

The rearrangement joins TRBV27 to TRBJ2-2; D is possibly TRBD2 (6 bases). The CDR3 runs 15 residues. Germline V gene lookup returns CDR1 MNHEY and CDR2 SMNVEV (reference sequence). V lost 6 bases, J lost 0 bases, and 11 bases lay in between. The CDR3 DNA reads TGTGCCAGCAGACCTAGCGTTACGAACACCGGGGAGCTGTTTTTT. Its protein is CASRPSVTNTGELFF.

There are many counts of this clonotype. V gene TRBV6-5 combines with J gene TRBJ2-1; D might be TRBD1 or TRBD2, each matching 5 bases. Trimming took off 2 bases at V and 2 bases at J, with 10 bases between the two ends. This CDR3 has 15 amino acids. The germline CDR1 and CDR2 sequences are MNHEY and SVGAGI. The CDR3 reads CASSYGTPTYNEQFF. The DNA for the CDR3 is TGTGCCAGCAGTTACGGGACCCCTACCTACAATGAGCAGTTCTTC.

The gene calls are TRBV4-1 and TRBJ1-2; D unclear. CDR1 and CDR2 from the germline V gene are MGHRA and YSYEKL. This CDR3 has 13 residues. V was cut by 2 bases and J by 4 bases, with 8 bases left in between. Written as DNA, the CDR3 is TGCGCCAGCAGCCAACCCAGCGGCTATGGCTACACCTTC. As protein: CASSQPSGYGYTF.

With respect to this clonotype: This clone may be a read error of a much larger clone one base away. This sequence joins TRBV6-2 or TRBV6-3 and TRBJ2-7; 7 bases line up with TRBD2. Germline loops: CDR1 MNHEY, CDR2 SVGEGT. The CDR3 covers 13 residues. Unmatched junction bases numbered 10, after V lost 10 bases and J lost 4 bases. CDR3 bases: TGTGCCACCCGACCAGCGGGAATATACGAGCAGTACTTC. This translates into CATRPAGIYEQYF.

This clonotype appeared a few times. The gene calls are TRBV11-2 and TRBJ2-7, with TRBD2 matching over 7 bases. This CDR3 region has 15 residues. V shed 3 bases and J 0 bases; nucleotides not matched to a gene: 5. CDR1 and CDR2 (germline): SGHAT, FQNNGV. This CDR3 reads CASSFMPSGSYEQYF. As DNA, the CDR3 is TGTGCCAGCAGCTTTATGCCTAGCGGCTCCTACGAGCAGTACTTC.

This clonotype showed up many times. J is TRBJ2-7 and V is TRBV6-1, with no clear D. CDR1 is MNHNS and CDR2 is SASEGT in the germline V gene. V was trimmed by 5 bases and J by 0 bases, leaving 8 bases between them. The CDR3 extends over 13 amino acids. For the CDR3, the DNA is TGTGCCAGCAGTTATTCAGACTCCTACGAGCAGTACTTC. Translated, it gives CASSYSDSYEQYF.

Regarding this clonotype: The junction and the germline gene differ at one end; a read error may be behind it. The chain links TRBV6-1 to TRBJ2-1, with D unresolved. This CDR3 is built from 13 residues. CDR1 MNHNS and CDR2 SASEGT come from the germline V gene. Here the CDR3 reads CVSSLHQRVEQFF. Written as DNA, the CDR3 is TGTGTCAGCAGTTTACATCAGCGAGTCGAGCAGTTCTTC.

This clonotype was counted between two and nine times. A read error is possible here, since a much larger clone lies one base away. The V call is TRBV27, the J call TRBJ1-1; TRBD1 matches at 7 bases. CDR1 MNHEY and CDR2 SMNVEV come from the germline V gene (reference sequence). The CDR3 length is 13 residues. CDR3 sequence: CASSLTGNTGAFF. CDR3 DNA: TGTGCCAGCAGTTTGACAGGGAACACTGGAGCTTTCTTT.

This clonotype was counted a single time. A much larger clone lies a single base off, so this may be a read error. This chain joins TRBV6-1 and TRBJ1-1; D possibly corresponds to TRBD1 (5 bases). CDR3 size: 14 residues. The V gene's germline CDR1 is MNHNS and CDR2 SASEGT. CDR3 bases: TGTGCCGGCAGCCCGGGAGGACATCTCACTGAAGCTTTCTTT. This gives the protein CAGSPGGHLTEAFF.

This clonotype was counted between two and nine times. The chain has TRBV28 and TRBJ1-5; no definite D call. Germline CDR1 reads MDHEN; CDR2 reads SYDVKM. The germline V and J ends were trimmed by 7 bases and 4 bases, with 11 bases remaining between them. This CDR3 comprises 13 residues. The CDR3 DNA reads TGTGCCAGCAATTTTCAGCCTAATCAGCCCCAGCATTTT. Protein product: CASNFQPNQPQHF.

The chain links TRBV3-1 to TRBJ2-3; D remains ambiguous. CDR3 size: 15 residues. CDR1 is LGHDT and CDR2 is YNNKEL in the germline V gene (reference sequence). Trimming shortened V by 7 bases and J by 6 bases, and 20 bases separated the two germline ends. The CDR3 spells CASKPSKAVLDTQYF. CDR3 DNA: TGTGCCAGCAAACCCTCCAAGGCGGTTCTCGATACGCAGTATTTT.

Concerning this clonotype itself: The CDR3 does not end in the conserved phenylalanine or tryptophan, so this is likely a read error. The CDR3 region is CASSPSEGEGYEQYS. CDR3 nucleotides: TGTGCCAGCAGCCCTTCGGAGGGAGAGGGGTACGAGCAGTACTCC. The rearrangement links TRBV7-9 to TRBJ2-7; TRBD2 might be the D (6 bases). There are 15 residues in the CDR3. Trimming removed 5 bases from V and 4 bases from J, with 18 bases in between. Germline loops: CDR1 SEHNR, CDR2 FQNEAQ (reference sequence).

The V and J genes are TRBV24-1 and TRBJ2-2; unclear D gene. The CDR3 loop spans 14 amino acids. Germline V gene data show CDR1 as KGHDR and CDR2 as SFDVKD. V shed 3 bases and J shed 3 bases, with 7 bases lying between them. The CDR3 reads CATSDSTDTGELFF. CDR3 coding DNA: TGTGCCACCAGTGATAGTACCGACACCGGGGAGCTGTTTTTT.

V gene TRBV2 combines with J gene TRBJ2-7, with D unresolved. The germline CDR1 and CDR2 sequences are SNHLY and FYNNEI. This CDR3 is 10 amino acids long. Deletions cut 7 bases from V and 2 bases from J, with 3 bases between. For the CDR3, the DNA is TGTGCCAGCAATACCTACGAGCAGTACTTC. This encodes CASNTYEQYF.

The V and J genes are TRBV5-1 and TRBJ1-1; the D gene is possibly TRBD1 (6 bases). The germline gives CDR1 SGHRS, CDR2 YFSETQ. V lost 4 bases, J lost 7 bases, and 14 bases lay in between. The CDR3 is made up of 13 amino acids. The CDR3 here is CASSRRTDNEAFF. The CDR3 nucleotides are TGCGCCAGCAGCCGACGGACAGATAATGAAGCTTTCTTT.

This clonotype showed up many times. This chain links TRBV20-1 with TRBJ2-3, with D perhaps TRBD2 (6 bases). CDR1 is DFQATT, CDR2 SNEGSKA, per germline (reference sequence). This CDR3 is 18 amino acids long. Between the trimmed V and J ends, which lost 0 bases and 6 bases, there was a span of 25 bases. In DNA form, the CDR3 reads TGCAGTGCTAGAGATGCGGATAGCGGAGGCCGAGGACTCGATACGCAGTATTTT. Translated: CSARDADSGGRGLDTQYF.

This clonotype was seen more than once but under ten times. V usage is TRBV4-2 and J usage is TRBJ2-5; the match to TRBD2 covers 9 bases. This CDR3 is built from 19 residues. Unmatched junction bases numbered 19, after V lost 3 bases and J lost 5 bases. CDR1 and CDR2 from the germline V gene are LGHNA and YNFKEQ. The CDR3 loop reads CASSHPARAGGQGRETQYF. Here the CDR3 DNA reads TGTGCCAGCAGCCACCCTGCCCGAGCGGGAGGTCAAGGCCGGGAGACCCAGTACTTC.

This clonotype was counted only a few times. V gene TRBV7-9 combines with J gene TRBJ1-1; TRBD1 matches at 10 bases. There are 16 residues in the CDR3. Trimming removed 5 bases from V and 2 bases from J; junction bases left unmatched: 8. CDR1 is SEHNR and CDR2 is FQNEAQ in the germline V gene (reference sequence). The DNA of the CDR3 is TGTGCCAGCAGCATTTTGACAGGGGGCAGAAACACTGAAGCTTTCTTT. Translating it yields CASSILTGGRNTEAFF.

With regard to this clonotype: A much larger clone is a single base away; this may be a read error. V is TRBV20-1 and J is TRBJ2-3, with a weak D call TRBD2 (6 bases). Germline CDR1 reads DFQATT; CDR2 reads SNEGSKA (reference sequence). This CDR3 comprises 12 residues. V lost 6 bases, J lost 8 bases, and 15 bases lay in between. The CDR3 region has the DNA TGCAGTGCCCCCCGGGACTCAGGTACGCAGTATTTT. Amino acid sequence: CSAPRDSGTQYF.

This sequence joins TRBV6-2 or TRBV6-3 and TRBJ2-1; D not resolved. The length of the CDR3 is 14 residues. Germline assignment: CDR1 MNHEY and CDR2 SVGEGT. The V end lost 9 bases, the J end lost 0 bases, and 12 bases lay between the germline ends. This CDR3 is CARLGSSSYNEQFF. In DNA form, the CDR3 reads TGTGCCAGACTTGGAAGTAGCTCCTACAATGAGCAGTTCTTC.

The chain links TRBV5-4 to TRBJ2-7, with 14 bases lining up with TRBD2. With 3 bases clipped from V and 4 bases from J, the junction kept 3 bases outside the gene matches. The CDR3 sequence is 15 residues long. CDR1 is SGHNT and CDR2 is YYREEE in the germline V gene (reference sequence). CDR3 sequence reads: CASSSRTSGRYEQYF. The CDR3, as DNA: TGTGCCAGCAGCTCTCGGACTAGCGGGAGGTACGAGCAGTACTTC.

Remarks on this clonotype: This clone may be a read error of a much larger clone one base away. The chain recombines TRBV7-9 with TRBJ2-1; a weak D match, TRBD1 (6 bases). The ends were cut back, 5 bases at V and 0 bases at J, with 11 bases in the middle. This CDR3 region has 15 residues. Germline CDR1 SEHNR, CDR2 FQNEAQ (reference sequence). The CDR3 DNA follows: TGTGCCAGCAGCCCCCTGGGGGCCTCCTACAATGAGCAGTTCTTC. Its protein product is CASSPLGASYNEQFF.

This chain joins TRBV7-6 and TRBJ1-4; 7 nucleotides align to TRBD1. This CDR3 is 15 amino acids long. Germline CDR1 and CDR2: SGHVS and FNYEAQ. V lost 4 bases and J lost 8; bases outside the gene matches: 10. This CDR3 reads CASSSDRRGNEKLFF. Here the CDR3 DNA reads TGTGCCAGCAGCTCGGACAGGCGAGGGAACGAAAAACTGTTTTTT.

The genes are TRBV28 and TRBJ1-1, with 10 bases fitting TRBD1. CDR1 and CDR2 (germline): MDHEN, SYDVKM. The CDR3 sequence is 14 residues long. V gave up 4 bases and J gave up 1 base; unmatched junction bases: 0. CDR3 region: CASSWDRGNTEAFF. DNA for the CDR3: TGTGCCAGCAGTTGGGACAGGGGGAACACTGAAGCTTTCTTT. Variable domain in full (rest from reference TRBV28 and TRBJ1-1): DVKVTQSSRYLVKRTGEKVFLECVQDMDHENMFWYRQDPGLGLRLIYFSYDVKMKEKGDIPEGYSVSREKKERFSLILESASTNQTSMYLCASSWDRGNTEAFFGQGTRLTVV.

This chain uses TRBV5-1 with TRBJ2-7; perhaps TRBD1 as D (6 bases). The CDR3 runs 13 residues. V was trimmed by 7 bases and J by 0 bases, leaving 11 bases between them. From germline, CDR1 is SGHRS and CDR2 YFSETQ. CDR3 region: CASHDRSSYEQYF. The CDR3 coding sequence is TGCGCCAGCCACGACAGGTCCTCCTACGAGCAGTACTTC.